The source of this T cell receptor beta chain is a study of blood T cell repertoires in COVID-19. Method: immunoSEQ multiplex PCR; TCRdb's copy keeps in-frame clones and lacks some. The sample lists about 240,000 clones, around 88% seen once, with 2.5% to 3.5% in the top ten. This clonotype originated in a woman aged 40 to 49 with acute COVID-19. What was sequenced was PBMCs or T cells enriched from blood (not recorded which).

The CDR3 region has the DNA TGTGCCAGCAGCTTAGATCGGTTAGGGGCCGCGTCTGGAAACACCATATATTTT. The encoded protein is CASSLDRLGAASGNTIYF. This chain uses TRBV11-3 with TRBJ1-3, with D possibly TRBD1 on 5 matching bases. The CDR3 is 18 amino acids. The germline CDR1 and CDR2 sequences are SGHNT and YENEEA. Trimming pared 0 bases from V and 1 base from J, leaving 16 bases between.